This T cell receptor (beta chain) emerged from a study of T cells after yellow fever vaccination. Deletions cut 3 bases from V and 9 bases from J, with 20 bases between. Germline V gives CDR1 LGHNA, CDR2 YSLEER. CDR3 length equals 15 residues. One entry per CDR3 protein, called by TCRdb with MiXCR from the 5' RACE reads. The sample yields 350,000 to 550,000 distinct CDR3 sequences, roughly a sixth seen once. There are a few counts of this clonotype. The sample in question was PBMCs, obtained before the yellow fever booster vaccination. The J gene is TRBJ1-2, the V gene TRBV4-3; TRBD1 might be the D (6 bases). This sequence was found in a man aged 18 to 35 who received the YFV17D yellow fever vaccine. DNA of the CDR3: TGCGCCAGCAGCCATCCCGTACGGGGGCGGAAAAGCTACACCTTC. This codes for CASSHPVRGRKSYTF.